This T cell receptor (beta chain) derives from a study of T cells in Graves' hyperthyroidism and ophthalmopathy. TCR beta CDR3 regions were amplified from RNA. First-round RT-PCR targeting the TCR CDR3 was performed with the HTBI primer set. TCRdb passed the multiplex PCR reads through MiXCR, listing each CDR3 protein once. The sample lists roughly 510,000 distinct CDR3 sequences; about 20% were seen once. J was trimmed by 2 bases and V by 0 bases; bases with no gene match: 8. CDR1 and CDR2 from the germline V gene are SGHRS and YFSETQ. The CDR3 consists of 16 residues. This clonotype showed up many times.

This chain uses TRBV5-1 with TRBJ2-7, with TRBD1 matching over 7 bases. This clonotype originated in a man aged 18 to 29 with Graves' hyperthyroidism. The sample comprised blood. The CDR3 DNA reads TGCGCCAGCAGCTTGGCCGTTACAGGGGATCCCTACGAGCAGTACTTC. Its translation is CASSLAVTGDPYEQYF.